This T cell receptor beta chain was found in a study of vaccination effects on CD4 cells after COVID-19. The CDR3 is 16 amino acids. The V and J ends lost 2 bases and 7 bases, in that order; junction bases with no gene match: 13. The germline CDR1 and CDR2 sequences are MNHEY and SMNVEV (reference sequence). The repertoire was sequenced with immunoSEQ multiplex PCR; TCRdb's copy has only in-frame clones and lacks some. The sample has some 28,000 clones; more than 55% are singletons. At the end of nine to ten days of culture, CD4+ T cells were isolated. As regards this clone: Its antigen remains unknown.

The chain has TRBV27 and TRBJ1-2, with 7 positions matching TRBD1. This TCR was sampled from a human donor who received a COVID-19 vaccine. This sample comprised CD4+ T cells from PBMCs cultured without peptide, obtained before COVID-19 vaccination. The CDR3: CASSLAPPRQGGGYTF. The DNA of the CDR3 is TGTGCCAGCAGTTTAGCCCCACCCCGGCAGGGGGGTGGCTACACCTTC.